Shown below are 9 T cell receptor beta chains from a single sample sequenced in a study of T cells in Graves' hyperthyroidism and ophthalmopathy. RNA transcripts gave rise to amplified TCR beta CDR3 regions. The HTBI set primed first-round TCR CDR3 RT-PCR. MiXCR, applied by TCRdb to the multiplex PCR reads, yields one record per CDR3 protein. The sample shows 300,000 to 450,000 distinct CDR3 sequences, 13% of them seen only once. The sequenced material came from blood. All receptors derive from a man aged 25 to 40 with Graves' hyperthyroidism that later progressed to Graves' ophthalmopathy.

The chain uses TRBV12-3 or TRBV12-4 and TRBJ1-3, with 7 bases fitting TRBD1. The length of the CDR3 is 14 residues. With V trimmed by 6 bases and J by 3 bases, 5 bases remained unmatched. CDR3 protein: CASSSGTDGNTIYF. The CDR3 DNA is TGTGCCAGCAGCTCCGGGACAGATGGAAACACCATATATTTT.

A few counts support this clonotype. This rearrangement joins TRBV5-1 to TRBJ1-1, with unresolved D. V shed 0 bases and J shed 2 bases, with 8 bases lying between them. CDR3 size: 14 residues. Germline V gene data show CDR1 as SGHRS and CDR2 as YFSETQ. The CDR3 reads CASSLALHNTEAFF. The CDR3 nucleotides read TGCGCCAGCAGCTTGGCCTTACATAACACTGAAGCTTTCTTT.

This clonotype was detected many times. The rearrangement uses TRBV20-1 and TRBJ2-1; D not resolved. The CDR3 covers 13 residues. CDR1 and CDR2 from the germline V gene are DFQATT and SNEGSKA (reference sequence). The CDR3 nucleotides are TGCAGCACAAGAGAAAGCTCCTACAATGAGCAGTTCTTC. It codes for CSTRESSYNEQFF.

The chain uses TRBV19 and TRBJ2-1; a weak D match, TRBD1 (5 bases). Trimming stripped 3 bases from V and 9 bases from J, with 18 bases between. The CDR3 covers 15 residues. The germline V gene has CDR1 LNHDA and CDR2 SQIVND (reference sequence). In DNA, the CDR3 is TGTGCCAGTAGTATTATGGACACGATAGGGATTGAGCAGTTCTTC. Amino acids: CASSIMDTIGIEQFF.

The V call is TRBV7-8, the J call TRBJ1-2; no clear D. The CDR3 runs 15 residues. Germline loops: CDR1 SGHVS, CDR2 FQNEAQ. V lost 3 bases and J lost 6, with 17 bases in between. The CDR3 coding sequence is TGTGCCAGCAGCTTCAGGAGGGAAGGGCGTAATGGCTACACCTTC. Translating gives CASSFRREGRNGYTF.

In this sample, this clonotype turned up many times. The V and J genes are TRBV12-5 and TRBJ1-1, with D perhaps TRBD1 (5 bases). This CDR3 is 15 amino acids long. The V and J ends lost 4 bases and 4 bases respectively, with 16 bases between them. Germline V gene sequence: CDR1 LGHNT, CDR2 FRNRAP. The CDR3, as DNA: TGTGCTAGTGGTTCGAGACTGGGGCAGGGCACTGAAGCTTTCTTT. This gives the protein CASGSRLGQGTEAFF.

The chain couples TRBV15 to TRBJ2-1; 7 nucleotides match TRBD1. The ends lost 4 bases at V and 0 bases at J; junction bases unmatched: 3. This CDR3 is 15 amino acids long. CDR1 is LNHNV and CDR2 is YYDKDF in the germline V gene (reference sequence). In DNA, the CDR3 is TGTGCCACCAGCAACAACAGGGGCTCCTACAATGAGCAGTTCTTC. Protein sequence: CATSNNRGSYNEQFF. The full variable domain, its missing parts supplied by reference TRBV15 and TRBJ2-1, is DAMVIQNPRYQVTQFGKPVTLSCSQTLNHNVMYWYQQKSSQAPKLLFHYYDKDFNNEADTPDNFQSRRPNTSFCFLDIRSPGLGDTAMYLCATSNNRGSYNEQFFGPGTRLTVL.

This chain links TRBV5-1 with TRBJ2-3; maybe TRBD2 (6 bases). V lost 4 bases to trimming and J lost 3 bases, with 18 bases between them. Germline V gene data show CDR1 as SGHRS and CDR2 as YFSETQ. The CDR3 is 16 amino acids. The CDR3 DNA sequence: TGCGCCAGCAGCCAGGTACGGGGGAGCACGACAGATACGCAGTATTTT. Translated, it gives CASSQVRGSTTDTQYF.

This clonotype showed up just a few times. CDR3 nucleotide sequence: TGTGCCAGCTCACCTAGGGACCTAACTCGCTCTGGAAACACCATATATTTT. It translates to CASSPRDLTRSGNTIYF. This rearrangement joins TRBV18 to TRBJ1-3; D is perhaps TRBD1 (5 bases). CDR1 is KGHSH, CDR2 LQKENI, per germline. With 3 bases removed from V and 0 bases from J, the gap between germline ends came to 15 bases. The CDR3 spans 17 residues.